The 9 T cell receptor beta chains reported below all come from one sample, sequenced in a study of T cell responses to AZD1222 COVID-19 vaccine (dated by TCRdb to the early 2020s). Library preparation was by the immunoSEQ multiplex PCR assay. This immuneACCESS table, as held by TCRdb, lists in-frame sequences with V and J called but not all clones. Of the missing ones, under half trace to an unresolved V gene in checked studies; the others have no known cause. This sample lists about 140,000 clones; over 90% were detected once. The ten largest clones take up about 2.3% of the sample. The sample's time point, from its label and the paper: baseline before first vaccination. The specimen was peripheral blood, collected on day 0 of AZD1222 vaccination. The receptors shown here come from an adult in good health.

The gene calls are TRBV18 and TRBJ2-7; perhaps D is TRBD1 or TRBD2 (5 bases each). CDR3 length: 14 residues. Germline lookup yields CDR1 KGHSH and CDR2 LQKENI. With 6 bases removed from V and 5 bases from J, the gap between germline ends came to 17 bases. CDR3 in DNA: TGTGCCAGCTCGGGGTCCGAGGGGTGGCACGAGCAGTACTTC. Its translation: CASSGSEGWHEQYF.

The chain has TRBV6-4 and TRBJ2-2; D perhaps matches TRBD1 (5 bases). Germline V gene sequence: CDR1 MRHNA, CDR2 SNTAGT. The CDR3 runs to 16 residues. Trimming removed 1 base at V and 2 bases at J, with 11 bases between. In DNA, the CDR3 is TGTGCCAGCAGTGACTACTTAGACAGCAACACCGGGGAGCTGTTTTTT. This encodes CASSDYLDSNTGELFF.

The chain is built from TRBV11-2 and TRBJ2-2; 8 bases are shared with TRBD1. This CDR3 has 16 residues. The ends lost 4 bases at V and 5 bases at J; junction bases unmatched: 9. Germline V CDR1 and CDR2: SGHAT, FQNNGV. CDR3 sequence: CASSSIRGPGTGELFF. As DNA, the CDR3 is TGTGCCAGCAGCTCGATCAGGGGGCCAGGTACCGGGGAGCTGTTTTTT.

J is TRBJ1-5 and V is TRBV28, with TRBD1 matching 11 bases. With 6 bases clipped from V and 5 bases from J, the junction kept 6 bases outside the gene matches. The CDR3 runs to 15 residues. Germline lookup yields CDR1 MDHEN and CDR2 SYDVKM. The DNA of the CDR3 is TGTGCCAGCAGCCACGGGACAGGGGGGTATCAGCCCCAGCATTTT. It codes for CASSHGTGGYQPQHF.

This chain joins TRBV28 and TRBJ2-7; TRBD2 matches at 11 bases. Trimming cost V 1 base and J 3 bases; bases outside gene matches: 8. CDR1 MDHEN and CDR2 SYDVKM come from the germline V gene. The length of the CDR3 is 17 residues. The CDR3 sequence is CASSLYPGLAALYEQYF. CDR3 DNA sequence: TGTGCCAGCAGTTTATATCCGGGACTAGCGGCCCTCTACGAGCAGTACTTC.

The CDR3 DNA reads TGTGCCAGCAGCTCCGACGGGACCCAGTATTACGAGCAGTACTTC. Translation gives CASSSDGTQYYEQYF. The gene calls are TRBV7-2 and TRBJ2-7; D may match TRBD1 or TRBD2 (5 bases each). Germline values: CDR1 SGHTA, CDR2 FQGNSA. Trimming cost V 4 bases and J 4 bases, with 17 bases left between them. There are 15 residues in the CDR3.

The chain links TRBV2 to TRBJ2-1; perhaps TRBD2 as D (6 bases). Trimming shortened V by 7 bases and J by 12 bases, and 13 bases separated the two germline ends. The CDR3 consists of 11 residues. Germline V gene lookup returns CDR1 SNHLY and CDR2 FYNNEI. The CDR3: CASTPWGGQFF. The CDR3 bases are TGTGCCAGCACCCCTTGGGGAGGGCAGTTCTTC.

Only one count was recorded for this clone. The chain is built from TRBV7-6 and TRBJ2-3; 9 nucleotides agree with TRBD1. Germline CDR1 SGHVS, CDR2 FNYEAQ. The CDR3 runs 18 residues. V was pared by 1 base and J by 0 bases, with 8 bases of the junction left unmatched. CDR3 sequence (DNA): TGTGCCAGCAGCTTAGGGCCGGGACAGGGTACTAGCACAGATACGCAGTATTTT. Its translation: CASSLGPGQGTSTDTQYF.

This chain joins TRBV7-3 and TRBJ2-1, with 7 positions matching TRBD2. The CDR3 spans 16 residues. Germline V gene data show CDR1 as SGHTA and CDR2 as FQGTGA. V shed 1 base, J shed 9 bases, and the junction held 12 bases outside the gene matches. CDR3: CASSLMPRGGSGEQFF. In DNA, the CDR3 is TGTGCCAGCAGCTTAATGCCCCGCGGGGGTTCAGGTGAGCAGTTCTTC.